The text below deals with one T cell receptor beta chain. Its target is not known. The data were taken from a study of shared clonotypes between healthy human individuals. Study overall: Plates per donor: three CD4 naive, three CD4 memory, two CD8 naive, one CD8 memory.

For every subset, genomic DNA was evenly distributed across several immunoSEQ plates. The method was immunoSEQ multiplex PCR; TCRdb's version includes in-frame clones alone and lacks a portion of them. The table includes some 580,000 clones, 97% detected once. Study-level results: The study drew on few donors, limiting represented genetic and exposure-history diversity.

This CDR3 spans 15 amino acids. Germline CDR1 reads SGHNT; CDR2 reads YYREEE (reference sequence). V lost 4 bases and J 7 bases, leaving 17 bases between the germline ends. The rearrangement uses TRBV5-4 and TRBJ2-2; maybe TRBD2 (6 bases). The TCR comes from a woman in her 30s in good health. Input material: naive CD4+ T cells sorted from blood. The subset was: CD45RA+ positively selected. CDR3 in DNA: TGTGCCAGCAGCGGATCCGGGACTTCTTTCGGGGAGCTGTTTTTT. Residues: CASSGSGTSFGELFF.